The subject of this entry is one TCR beta chain. V shed 4 bases and J 1 base; nucleotides not matched to a gene: 9. This CDR3 has 16 amino acids. Germline CDR1 and CDR2: MDHEN and SYDVKM. The data are from a study of blood T cell repertoires in COVID-19. Cohorts were based on clinical histories the participants reported. This table comes from immunoSEQ multiplex PCR, and its TCRdb copy is limited to in-frame clones, with some not included. There are 300,000 or so clones in the sample; 90% occur only once, and around 1.1% lies in the top ten. Sequenced: PBMCs or T cells enriched from blood (not recorded which). This sequence was found in a woman in her thirties who had recovered from COVID-19. V usage is TRBV28 and J usage is TRBJ2-5, with 7 bases identical to TRBD1. As DNA, the CDR3 is TGTGCCAGCAGTTCGAATTTACAGGGGTTCCAAGAGACCCAGTACTTC. As protein: CASSSNLQGFQETQYF.